The 20 T cell receptor beta chains below all came from one sample that was sequenced in a study of neurological immune-mediated disorders. TCRdb reprocessed the 5' RACE reads via MiXCR and lists one record per CDR3 protein. There are tens of thousands of distinct CDR3 sequences in the sample; less than 15% occur only once, and 25% to 30% lies in the top ten. The sample consisted of PBMCs. These receptors were obtained from a woman in her fifties or sixties with HTLV-1-associated myelopathy (HAM/TSP).

This clonotype was counted many times. The rearrangement links TRBV5-1 to TRBJ1-2, with TRBD1 as a possible D gene (5 bases). Trimming removed 4 bases at V and 4 bases at J, with 11 bases between. The CDR3 runs to 13 residues. Germline V gene data show CDR1 as SGHRS and CDR2 as YFSETQ. The CDR3 DNA is TGCGCCAGCAGCCCCGGGGGGACCTATGGCTACACCTTC. Protein sequence: CASSPGGTYGYTF.

This clonotype was counted at least ten times. This chain connects TRBV30 to TRBJ1-5; 12 bases are a match to TRBD1. Losses at the gene ends were 3 bases for V and 4 bases for J; bases not matched to a gene: 4. The CDR3 has 15 residues. Germline V gene data show CDR1 as GTSNPN and CDR2 as SVGIG (reference sequence). This CDR3 reads CAWRGQGAANQPQHF. The CDR3 region has the DNA TGTGCCTGGAGGGGACAGGGGGCTGCGAATCAGCCCCAGCATTTT.

This clonotype was seen repeatedly, ten times or more. The chain combines TRBV5-1 with TRBJ1-1; no clear D gene. This CDR3 has 14 residues. Trimming pared 1 base from V and 0 bases from J, leaving 7 bases between. Germline CDR1 is SGHRS and CDR2 is YFSETQ. As DNA, the CDR3 is TGCGCCAGCAGCTTGCGCCCCATGAACACTGAAGCTTTCTTT. Encoded protein: CASSLRPMNTEAFF.

This clonotype showed up many times. The J gene is TRBJ2-3, the V gene TRBV4-1; 9 nucleotides line up with TRBD2. Per germline, CDR1 MGHRA and CDR2 YSYEKL. The trim removed 1 base at V and 2 bases at J, leaving 4 bases unmatched. The CDR3 is made up of 16 amino acids. CDR3 coding DNA: TGCGCCAGCAGCCAAGGGACTAGCGTGATCACAGATACGCAGTATTTT. Its translation: CASSQGTSVITDTQYF.

V usage is TRBV7-2 and J usage is TRBJ1-2, with D perhaps matching TRBD1 (5 bases). The V end was cut by 2 bases, the J end by 4 bases, with 20 bases between. The germline CDR1 and CDR2 sequences are SGHTA and FQGNSA. CDR3 length: 17 residues. The CDR3 reads CASSLIGHGAGGYGYTF. The DNA of the CDR3 is TGTGCCAGCAGCTTAATAGGACATGGGGCCGGTGGCTATGGCTACACCTTC.

This sequence joins TRBV12-3 or TRBV12-4 and TRBJ2-1, with a possible D match to TRBD2 (6 bases). The V and J ends lost 6 bases and 6 bases respectively, with 15 bases between them. This CDR3 comprises 14 residues. CDR3 region: CASSLAWEANEQFF. As DNA, the CDR3 is TGTGCCAGCAGCCTGGCGTGGGAGGCCAATGAGCAGTTCTTC.

This clonotype was counted ten times or more. This chain's CDR3 is CASSQDTGPERTQYF. The CDR3 DNA reads as TGTGCCAGCAGCCAAGACACGGGGCCGGAGAGAACCCAGTACTTC. The rearrangement links TRBV4-2 to TRBJ2-5, with D perhaps being TRBD1 or TRBD2 (5 bases each). Trimming took 0 bases from V and 8 from J, leaving 16 bases between them. Germline V gene lookup returns CDR1 LGHNA and CDR2 YNFKEQ. This CDR3 contains 15 residues.

This clonotype has at least ten counts. The chain is built from TRBV7-6 and TRBJ1-6, with TRBD1 matching over 8 bases. The V gene end was trimmed by 2 bases and the J gene end by 7 bases; junction bases not matched to a gene: 4. Germline CDR1 SGHVS, CDR2 FNYEAQ. CDR3 length equals 15 residues. This chain's CDR3 is CASSLRTGKNSPLHF. CDR3 in DNA: TGTGCCAGCAGCTTAAGGACAGGGAAAAATTCACCCCTCCACTTT. Filled out from reference TRBV7-6 and TRBJ1-6, the complete variable domain reads GAGVSQSPRYKVTKRGQDVALRCDPISGHVSLYWYRQALGQGPEFLTYFNYEAQQDKSGLPNDRFSAERPEGSISTLTIQRTEQRDSAMYRCASSLRTGKNSPLHFGNGTRLTVT.

This clonotype was found many times. The chain recombines TRBV9 with TRBJ1-2; D might be TRBD1 (5 bases). The germline gives CDR1 SGDLS, CDR2 YYNGEE. This CDR3 has 14 amino acids. Trimming stripped 1 base from V and 3 bases from J, with 10 bases between. CDR3 sequence reads: CASSVSGRDYGYTF. As DNA, the CDR3 is TGTGCCAGCAGCGTATCAGGGCGGGACTATGGCTACACCTTC.

About this clonotype: A much larger clone lies one base from this, so it may be a read error. The chain combines TRBV5-1 with TRBJ2-7; the D gene is possibly TRBD2 (6 bases). This CDR3 region has 15 residues. Germline V lookup: CDR1 SGHRS, CDR2 YFSETQ. Trimming removed 4 bases at V and 0 bases at J, with 14 bases between. The CDR3 DNA reads TGCGCCAGCAGCACAACGGGACTTAGCTCCTACGAGCAGTACTTC. Protein sequence: CASSTTGLSSYEQYF.

This clonotype has at least ten counts. This chain joins TRBV5-1 and TRBJ1-1; a weak D match, TRBD1 (6 bases). Trimming cost V 4 bases and J 3 bases, with 16 bases left between them. The germline gives CDR1 SGHRS, CDR2 YFSETQ. This CDR3 has 15 residues. The CDR3 loop is CASSLQGNADTEAFF. CDR3 in DNA: TGCGCCAGCAGCCTACAGGGAAATGCGGACACTGAAGCTTTCTTT.

This clonotype was counted between two and nine times. The chain employs TRBV3-1 and TRBJ1-1, with D unclear. Trimming removed 3 bases at V and 1 base at J, with 9 bases between. The germline V gene has CDR1 LGHDT and CDR2 YNNKEL (reference sequence). The CDR3 has 14 residues. The chain's CDR3 is CASSHLQPNTEAFF. DNA for the CDR3: TGTGCCAGCAGCCATCTACAGCCGAACACTGAAGCTTTCTTT.

This clonotype was recorded many times. The V call is TRBV12-3 or TRBV12-4, the J call TRBJ1-1; D not resolved. Trimming left V 3 bases short and J 4 bases short, with 12 bases between. This CDR3 spans 14 amino acids. As DNA, the CDR3 is TGTGCCAGCAGTTTCGGGGTGCTCGGCACTGAAGCTTTCTTT. Translated, it gives CASSFGVLGTEAFF.

V usage is TRBV29-1 and J usage is TRBJ2-1, with D maybe TRBD1 (5 bases). The CDR3 is made up of 15 amino acids. The V gene's germline CDR1 is SQVTM and CDR2 ANQGSEA. V lost 4 bases to trimming and J lost 3 bases, with 16 bases between them. The CDR3 reads CSVAAGYKFYNEQFF. DNA of the CDR3: TGCAGCGTTGCAGCAGGGTACAAGTTCTACAATGAGCAGTTCTTC.

There are many counts of this clonotype. A much larger clone lies a single base off, so this may be a read error. This chain joins TRBV9 and TRBJ2-5, with a tentative D call TRBD2 (7 bases). Per the germline V gene, CDR1 is SGDLS and CDR2 is YYNGEE. CDR3 length: 17 residues. CDR3 loop: CTSSVRGGANPEETQYF. CDR3 DNA: TGTACCAGCAGCGTTCGAGGGGGGGCCAACCCAGAAGAGACCCAGTACTTC.

This clonotype was picked up many times. The chain employs TRBV5-6 and TRBJ2-5; 7 bases match TRBD1. CDR3 length equals 15 residues. Germline V gives CDR1 SGHDT, CDR2 YYEEEE. V was pared by 0 bases and J by 1 base, with 3 bases of the junction left unmatched. CDR3 nucleotide sequence: TGTGCCAGCAGCTTGGTCGGGACAGCCCAAGAGACCCAGTACTTC. As protein: CASSLVGTAQETQYF.

This clonotype was picked up many times. The CDR3 spells CASSSRRGGQPQHF. CDR3 DNA: TGTGCCAGCAGTTCTCGCCGCGGGGGACAGCCCCAGCATTTT. J is TRBJ1-5 and V is TRBV6-2 or TRBV6-3; D may be TRBD1 (5 bases). V lost 4 bases to trimming and J lost 7 bases, with 14 bases between them. Germline V lookup: CDR1 MNHEY, CDR2 SVGEGT. The CDR3 is 14 residues long.

The gene calls are TRBV5-1 and TRBJ1-3; unclear D gene. The V end lost 0 bases, the J end lost 1 base, and 8 bases lay between the germline ends. In germline, CDR1 is SGHRS, CDR2 YFSETQ. This CDR3 has 15 amino acids. The DNA for the CDR3 is TGCGCCAGCAGCTTGGCCTTGGGTTCTGGAAACACCATATATTTT. Protein sequence: CASSLALGSGNTIYF.

This clonotype was recorded at least ten times. The chain combines TRBV2 with TRBJ1-5, with D perhaps matching TRBD1 (5 bases). CDR3 length: 14 amino acids. Germline V lookup: CDR1 SNHLY, CDR2 FYNNEI. Trimming removed 8 bases at V and 4 bases at J, with 15 bases between. Written as DNA, the CDR3 is TGTGCCAGCGGAGTGGGACGAGAAAATCAGCCCCAGCATTTT. Protein: CASGVGRENQPQHF. Drawing the rest from reference TRBV2 and TRBJ1-5, the complete variable domain is EPEVTQTPSHQVTQMGQEVILRCVPISNHLYFYWYRQILGQKVEFLVSFYNNEISEKSEIFDDQFSVERPDGSNFTLKIRSTKLEDSAMYFCASGVGRENQPQHFGDGTRLSIL.

In this sample, this clonotype turned up many times. The chain employs TRBV20-1 and TRBJ1-3, with 7 bases fitting TRBD1. The CDR3 covers 14 residues. The V segment lost 3 bases and the J segment 2 bases; nucleotides outside the gene matches: 4. CDR1 is DFQATT, CDR2 SNEGSKA, per germline (reference sequence). For the CDR3, the DNA is TGCAGTGCTAGGAGGACAGGAACTGGAAACACCATATATTTT. Amino acids: CSARRTGTGNTIYF.